Listed below are T cell receptor beta chains from one sample, sequenced in a study of cytomegalovirus exposure and HLA in healthy donors. Some clones are missing from TCRdb's copy, which holds only in-frame ones; the method was immunoSEQ multiplex PCR. The table has some 220,000 clones, around 89% seen once. Sequenced sample: PBMCs. The receptors here all came from a woman younger than 30 in good health and CMV-seronegative. Each CDR3 is given with its conserved first and last residue. A D gene is named only where the DNA matches it firmly. Not every row has a clone size; where given, it reads once, few, many or a size class.

.	.	TRBV7-2	TRBJ2-5	13	CASSLSPGETQYF	TGTGCCAGCAGCTTAAGCCCAGGGGAGACCCAGTACTTC
.	.	TRBV5-4	TRBJ1-6	15	CASSPDRLAYSPLHF	TGTGCCAGCAGCCCTGACAGGCTGGCCTATTCACCCCTCCACTTT
.	.	TRBV2	TRBJ1-1	14	CASSPQGYGNKAFF	TGTGCCAGCAGTCCACAGGGTTACGGGAATAAAGCTTTCTTT
once	.	TRBV6-5	TRBJ2-1	14	CASSYANLLIEQFF	TGTGCCAGCAGTTACGCGAATCTTTTAATTGAGCAGTTCTTC
.	.	TRBV21-1	TRBJ2-7	15	CASSNGAGKLYEQYF	TGTGCCAGCAGCAATGGGGCAGGGAAACTCTACGAGCAGTACTTC
.	TRBD2	TRBV9	TRBJ2-1	17	CASSVVGGTSPYNEQFF	TGTGCCAGCAGCGTAGTGGGGGGGACTAGCCCCTACAATGAGCAGTTCTTC
.	TRBD2	TRBV27	TRBJ2-7	16	CASTPQSVWGGYEQYF	TGTGCCAGCACTCCCCAGTCTGTTTGGGGAGGGTACGAGCAGTACTTC
.	.	TRBV25-1	TRBJ1-1	13	CASSEMTGVEAFF	TGTGCCAGCAGTGAAATGACAGGCGTTGAAGCTTTCTTT
few	.	TRBV9	TRBJ1-1	15	CASSPRSGLSTEAFF	TGTGCCAGCAGCCCTCGTTCAGGGTTGAGCACTGAAGCTTTCTTT
.	.	TRBV11-2	TRBJ2-7	14	CASSLGWASYEQYF	TGTGCCAGCAGCTTAGGTTGGGCCTCCTACGAGCAGTACTTC
.	.	TRBV5-1	TRBJ1-1	13	CASSLEPNTEAFF	TGCGCCAGCAGCCTGGAGCCGAACACTGAAGCTTTCTTT
.	.	TRBV9	TRBJ1-6	15	CASSPRGSYNSPLHF	TGTGCCAGCAGCCCGCGGGGTTCCTATAATTCACCCCTCCACTTT
.	.	TRBV4-2	TRBJ1-1	18	CASSPEMTGGARNSEAFF	TGTGCCAGCAGCCCTGAGATGACCGGTGGGGCAAGAAACTCTGAAGCTTTCTTT
.	TRBD2	TRBV5-1	TRBJ2-7	14	CASSSAAGLYEQYF	TGCGCCAGCAGCTCCGCAGCGGGGCTGTACGAGCAGTACTTC
.	TRBD2	TRBV7-9	TRBJ2-1	16	CASSRAGGRDYNEQFF	TGTGCCAGCAGCCGGGCGGGCGGGAGGGATTACAATGAGCAGTTCTTC
.	TRBD2	TRBV4-2	TRBJ2-7	16	CASSLPPGGSSYEQYF	TGTGCCAGCAGCCTACCGCCGGGAGGGAGCTCCTACGAGCAGTACTTC
.	.	TRBV30	TRBJ2-7	17	CAWSLIRGRGNFWEQYF	TGTGCCTGGAGCCTAATCCGAGGCAGGGGCAACTTTTGGGAGCAGTACTTC
.	.	TRBV27	TRBJ2-1	15	CASSPKPGGYNEQFF	TGTGCCAGCAGCCCCAAGCCCGGGGGCTACAATGAGCAGTTCTTC
.	.	TRBV27	TRBJ1-1	15	CASSLSKTGNTEAFF	TGTGCCAGCAGTTTATCAAAGACAGGGAACACTGAAGCTTTCTTT
few	TRBD2	TRBV7-9	TRBJ2-5	16	CASSATLAWGGETQYF	TGTGCCAGCAGCGCAACCCTCGCCTGGGGGGGAGAGACCCAGTACTTC
.	.	TRBV14	TRBJ2-5	16	CASSQDRGSAEETQYF	TGTGCCAGCAGCCAAGATCGCGGGTCCGCCGAAGAGACCCAGTACTTC
.	.	TRBV27	TRBJ2-1	15	CASSPIAIHNNEQFF	TGTGCCAGCAGTCCGATAGCAATTCATAACAATGAGCAGTTCTTC
.	TRBD2	TRBV5-6	TRBJ2-1	15	CASSLGLAGGIVQFF	TGTGCCAGCAGCTTGGGTCTAGCGGGCGGAATCGTGCAGTTCTTC
.	.	TRBV6-1	TRBJ1-2	15	CASSGTVGANYGYTF	TGTGCCAGCAGTGGGACAGTGGGAGCTAACTATGGCTACACCTTC
.	TRBD2	TRBV15	TRBJ2-5	15	CATSRAGRAPETQYF	TGTGCCACCAGCAGAGCCGGGAGGGCCCCGGAGACCCAGTACTTC
.	.	TRBV5-4	TRBJ2-7	13	CASSLSQAYEQYF	TGTGCCAGCAGCCTGTCCCAGGCCTACGAGCAGTACTTC
.	.	TRBV9	TRBJ2-7	14	CASSVAGGGYEQYF	TGTGCCAGCAGCGTAGCAGGGGGAGGATACGAGCAGTACTTC
.	.	TRBV16	TRBJ2-7	12	CASSPAAYEQYF	TGTGCCAGCAGCCCGGCGGCCTACGAGCAGTACTTC
.	TRBD2	TRBV6-1	TRBJ2-1	14	CASSERGAYNEQFF	TGTGCCAGCAGTGAACGGGGGGCCTACAATGAGCAGTTCTTC
few	TRBD2	TRBV5-1	TRBJ2-1	18	CASSRAGGTSGRYNEQFF	TGCGCCAGCAGCCGCGCGGGTGGGACTAGCGGAAGGTACAATGAGCAGTTCTTC
once	.	TRBV7-2	TRBJ1-4	15	CASSLEPTTNEKLFF	TGTGCCAGCAGCTTAGAACCTACAACTAATGAAAAACTGTTTTTT
.	.	TRBV5-6	TRBJ2-3	16	CASSPWTEGGSDTQYF	TGTGCCAGCAGCCCCTGGACTGAAGGTGGGTCAGATACGCAGTATTTT
.	TRBD2	TRBV4-3	TRBJ2-3	17	CASSQEYLSGTKDTQYF	TGCGCCAGCAGCCAAGAATACCTTAGCGGGACCAAAGATACGCAGTATTTT
.	.	TRBV9	TRBJ1-1	14	CASSVGGGYTEAFF	TGTGCCAGCAGCGTAGGGGGGGGCTACACTGAAGCTTTCTTT
.	.	TRBV27	TRBJ2-1	17	CASSLRGRGPSYNEQFF	TGTGCCAGCAGTTTAAGGGGGCGGGGTCCCTCCTACAATGAGCAGTTCTTC
.	TRBD1	TRBV7-9	TRBJ2-5	14	CASSPRQGQETQYF	TGTGCCAGCAGCCCGAGACAGGGGCAAGAGACCCAGTACTTC
.	TRBD1	TRBV4-3	TRBJ1-3	17	CASSQFPQGSSGNTIYF	TGCGCCAGCAGCCAGTTCCCACAGGGGAGCTCTGGAAACACCATATATTTT
.	.	TRBV5-1	TRBJ1-4	17	CASSLEGIRRGDEKLFF	TGCGCCAGCAGCTTGGAAGGGATCCGCAGGGGAGATGAAAAACTGTTTTTT
.	.	TRBV9	TRBJ2-5	12	CASQGGEGTQYF	TGTGCCAGCCAGGGAGGTGAGGGTACCCAGTACTTC
.	TRBD2	TRBV6-6	TRBJ2-1	15	CASSYLRGDWNEQFF	TGTGCCAGCAGTTACTTGCGGGGGGACTGGAATGAGCAGTTCTTC
few	TRBD1	TRBV27	TRBJ1-5	19	CASRSGAVDPRDRDQPQHF	TGTGCCAGCAGAAGTGGGGCTGTGGACCCCCGGGACAGAGATCAGCCCCAGCATTTT
.	.	TRBV6-1	TRBJ1-1	17	CASSGPELGAVNTEAFF	TGTGCCAGCAGTGGACCAGAGCTAGGGGCCGTGAACACTGAAGCTTTCTTT
.	.	TRBV10-1	TRBJ2-7	12	CASSDTRYEQYF	TGCGCCAGCAGTGATACGCGATACGAGCAGTACTTC
.	TRBD2	TRBV9	TRBJ2-3	19	CASSVGQGLAGGPADTQYF	TGTGCCAGCAGCGTAGGCCAGGGACTAGCGGGGGGGCCGGCAGATACGCAGTATTTT
.	.	TRBV25-1	TRBJ1-1	15	CASSHNGLTNTEAFF	TGTGCCAGCAGTCATAACGGACTGACGAACACTGAAGCTTTCTTT
.	.	TRBV6-6	TRBJ1-5	12	CASREREQPQHF	TGTGCCAGCAGAGAAAGGGAGCAGCCCCAGCATTTT
.	.	TRBV18	TRBJ2-2	15	CASSLAQRDTGELFF	TGTGCCAGCTCACTAGCGCAGAGAGACACCGGGGAGCTGTTTTTT
.	.	TRBV29-1	TRBJ1-1	13	CSVEDGQFTEAFF	TGCAGCGTTGAAGATGGGCAGTTCACTGAAGCTTTCTTT
.	.	TRBV20-1	TRBJ1-2	10	CSASEAGYTF	TGCAGTGCTAGTGAAGCTGGCTACACCTTC
.	.	TRBV7-9	TRBJ2-2	12	CASSVTSRELFF	TGTGCCAGCAGCGTGACTTCTCGGGAGCTGTTTTTT
.	.	TRBV5-6	TRBJ2-7	14	CASSLDRDSYEQYF	TGTGCCAGCAGCTTGGACCGAGACTCCTACGAGCAGTACTTC
few	TRBD1	TRBV18	TRBJ1-3	16	CASSPRDSLSGNTIYF	TGTGCCAGCTCACCAAGGGACAGTCTCTCTGGAAACACCATATATTTT